A selection of T cell receptor beta chains follows, all from one sample in a study of T-cell memory formation after mild COVID-19. TCRdb reanalysed the 5' RACE reads using MiXCR and keeps one entry per CDR3 protein. The table lists about 400,000 distinct CDR3 sequences, more than 20% of them singletons. The sequenced sample consisted of PBMCs or a T cell subset sorted from them (not recorded which). These receptor sequences come from an adult woman who had mild COVID-19 (a few samples of this study predate the infection). Cell type and time point are not known. CDR3s include the opening cysteine and the closing phenylalanine or tryptophan. Each record gives: J gene, V gene, CDR3 protein.

TRBJ2-5,TRBV20-1,CSARVRETQYF
TRBJ1-5,TRBV12-3/TRBV12-4,CASTLSGGNLRQPQHF
TRBJ2-2,TRBV5-1,CASRNYTGRTGELFF
TRBJ2-1,TRBV7-6,CASSLFRGSRRSRAYNEQFF
TRBJ2-1,TRBV7-3,CASSPTVLATHEQFF
TRBJ2-7,TRBV5-1,CASSPQGVGAYEQYF
TRBJ2-7,TRBV12-3/TRBV12-4,CASSQTSGTYSYEQYF
TRBJ2-5,TRBV4-1,CASSQSTTGAWETQYF
TRBJ2-1,TRBV19,CASTAAGVRNEQFF
TRBJ1-1,TRBV3-1,CASSHYRGQGTEAFF
TRBJ1-5,TRBV7-2,CASSRYNQPQHF
TRBJ2-5,TRBV10-3,CAISPGWETQYF
TRBJ2-1,TRBV2,CASCLVAGLNEQFF
TRBJ1-1,TRBV7-9,CASSLEGFAEAFF
TRBJ1-1,TRBV4-1,CASSPLGGRSEAFF
TRBJ2-7,TRBV18,CASSPGTGVYEQYF
TRBJ2-1,TRBV6-5,CASSPTGTGAYNEQFF
TRBJ2-7,TRBV20-1,CSANRLAGGLDEQYF
TRBJ2-1,TRBV29-1,CSVLPGGRNEQFF
TRBJ2-3,TRBV27,CASSLDPLMTDTQYF
TRBJ2-7,TRBV4-1,CASSQVGSGTDLYEQYF
TRBJ1-1,TRBV3-1,CASSQGWRTEAFF
TRBJ1-1,TRBV24-1,CATQNRGTGVAFF
TRBJ1-1,TRBV7-9,CASSFDGTDNTEAFF
TRBJ2-1,TRBV3-1,CASSQGYNEQFF
TRBJ2-1,TRBV7-6,CASSSWASGTLVNEQFF
TRBJ2-3,TRBV24-1,CATSDRWAADTQYF
TRBJ2-1,TRBV6-1,CASSEAGRGRSHEQFF
TRBJ2-1,TRBV7-2,CASSLVGLAGVNEQFF
TRBJ2-2,TRBV9,CASTGGLDGELFF
TRBJ1-1,TRBV5-1,CASSFGGRVTEAFF
TRBJ2-1,TRBV9,CASSIEEHYYNEQFF
TRBJ2-4,TRBV29-1,CSVVWRGLAGGHLNIQYF
TRBJ2-3,TRBV15,CATSSGRELAGGSTDTQYF
TRBJ1-2,TRBV12-3/TRBV12-4,CASSLSTGGYTF
TRBJ2-1,TRBV24-1,CATSDLGTDSYNEQFF
TRBJ1-1,TRBV6-5,CASSYSGGPMGTEAFF
TRBJ2-1,TRBV11-1,CASSTQREDEQFF
TRBJ1-4,TRBV4-2,CASSLGTGDEKLFF